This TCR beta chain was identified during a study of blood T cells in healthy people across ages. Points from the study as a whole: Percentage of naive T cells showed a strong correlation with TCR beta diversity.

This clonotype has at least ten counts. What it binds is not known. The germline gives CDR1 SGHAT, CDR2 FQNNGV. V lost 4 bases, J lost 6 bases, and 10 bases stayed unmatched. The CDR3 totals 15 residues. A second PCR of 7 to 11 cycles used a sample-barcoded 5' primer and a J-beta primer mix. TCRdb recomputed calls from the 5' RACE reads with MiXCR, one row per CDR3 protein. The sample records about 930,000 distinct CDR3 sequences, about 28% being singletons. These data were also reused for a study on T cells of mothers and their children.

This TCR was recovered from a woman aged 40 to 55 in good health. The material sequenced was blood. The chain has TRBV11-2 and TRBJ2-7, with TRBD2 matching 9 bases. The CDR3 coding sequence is TGTGCCAGCAGCTCGAGGGGGCCTAGCGGGGTCGAGCAGTACTTC. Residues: CASSSRGPSGVEQYF.